These T cell receptor beta chains were read from a single sample in a study of cytomegalovirus exposure and HLA in healthy donors. The method was immunoSEQ multiplex PCR; TCRdb's version includes in-frame clones alone and lacks a portion of them. The sample has 70,000 to 80,000 clones, approximately 94% seen once. The sequencing input was PBMCs. These receptors all stem from a woman aged 18-29 years in good health and CMV-seropositive. Each CDR3 is given with its conserved first and last residue. The order of the fields is clone size, V gene, J gene, D gene, CDR3 protein, CDR3 DNA. The D gene is left open where the match is weak. Only part of the rows carry a size: once, few, many, or a class if the clone is expanded.

clone size: .; V gene: TRBV7-9; J gene: TRBJ2-7; D gene: .; CDR3 protein: CASSSSSVSYEQYF; CDR3 DNA: TGTGCCAGCAGCTCCTCTTCAGTCTCCTACGAGCAGTACTTC
clone size: .; V gene: TRBV19; J gene: TRBJ2-7; D gene: TRBD2; CDR3 protein: CASSIGGRGSKQYF; CDR3 DNA: TGTGCCAGTAGTATAGGTGGGCGGGGGAGTAAGCAGTACTTC
clone size: .; V gene: TRBV18; J gene: TRBJ1-4; D gene: .; CDR3 protein: CASSRNRDGGEKLFF; CDR3 DNA: TGTGCCAGCTCACGGAATAGGGATGGAGGGGAAAAACTGTTTTTT
clone size: .; V gene: TRBV28; J gene: TRBJ1-1; D gene: .; CDR3 protein: CASSPRGSNTEAFF; CDR3 DNA: TGTGCCAGCAGTCCCCGGGGGTCGAACACTGAAGCTTTCTTT
clone size: .; V gene: TRBV25-1; J gene: TRBJ1-5; D gene: TRBD1; CDR3 protein: CASSEYGDRYSNQPQHF; CDR3 DNA: TGTGCCAGCAGTGAATATGGGGACAGATATAGCAATCAGCCCCAGCATTTT
clone size: .; V gene: TRBV28; J gene: TRBJ2-3; D gene: .; CDR3 protein: CASSLMGATSTDTQYF; CDR3 DNA: TGTGCCAGCAGTTTAATGGGGGCTACTAGCACAGATACGCAGTATTTT
clone size: .; V gene: TRBV9; J gene: TRBJ2-3; D gene: .; CDR3 protein: CASSVEFGQVLVTDTQYF; CDR3 DNA: TGTGCCAGCAGCGTAGAGTTTGGGCAGGTCCTGGTGACAGATACGCAGTATTTT
clone size: .; V gene: TRBV7-9; J gene: TRBJ1-4; D gene: TRBD1; CDR3 protein: CASSMGQGSEKLFF; CDR3 DNA: TGTGCCAGCAGCATGGGACAGGGATCTGAAAAACTGTTTTTT
clone size: .; V gene: TRBV19; J gene: TRBJ2-1; D gene: .; CDR3 protein: CASAQGQYEQFF; CDR3 DNA: TGTGCCAGCGCCCAGGGGCAGTATGAGCAGTTCTTC
clone size: .; V gene: TRBV30; J gene: TRBJ2-2; D gene: TRBD2; CDR3 protein: CACPPGLAGTGELFF; CDR3 DNA: TGTGCCTGCCCCCCGGGACTAGCGGGAACCGGGGAGCTGTTTTTT
clone size: .; V gene: TRBV6-1; J gene: TRBJ2-1; D gene: TRBD1; CDR3 protein: CASSEEGASDEQFF; CDR3 DNA: TGTGCCAGCAGTGAAGAGGGGGCCAGCGATGAGCAGTTCTTC
clone size: .; V gene: TRBV7-9; J gene: TRBJ1-2; D gene: .; CDR3 protein: CASSPANYGYTF; CDR3 DNA: TGTGCCAGCAGCCCCGCTAACTATGGCTACACCTTC
clone size: .; V gene: TRBV27; J gene: TRBJ2-7; D gene: TRBD2; CDR3 protein: CASSDTSGGYYEQYF; CDR3 DNA: TGTGCCAGCAGCGACACTAGCGGGGGATACTACGAGCAGTACTTC
clone size: .; V gene: TRBV7-2; J gene: TRBJ2-7; D gene: .; CDR3 protein: CASSLAGVGEQYF; CDR3 DNA: TGTGCCAGCAGCTTAGCGGGAGTTGGCGAGCAGTACTTC
clone size: few; V gene: TRBV4-2; J gene: TRBJ2-4; D gene: .; CDR3 protein: CASSQADRYIQYF; CDR3 DNA: TGTGCCAGCAGCCAAGCGGACAGATACATTCAGTACTTC
clone size: few; V gene: TRBV27; J gene: TRBJ2-7; D gene: .; CDR3 protein: CASRGDSYEQYF; CDR3 DNA: TGTGCCAGCAGGGGAGACTCCTACGAGCAGTACTTC